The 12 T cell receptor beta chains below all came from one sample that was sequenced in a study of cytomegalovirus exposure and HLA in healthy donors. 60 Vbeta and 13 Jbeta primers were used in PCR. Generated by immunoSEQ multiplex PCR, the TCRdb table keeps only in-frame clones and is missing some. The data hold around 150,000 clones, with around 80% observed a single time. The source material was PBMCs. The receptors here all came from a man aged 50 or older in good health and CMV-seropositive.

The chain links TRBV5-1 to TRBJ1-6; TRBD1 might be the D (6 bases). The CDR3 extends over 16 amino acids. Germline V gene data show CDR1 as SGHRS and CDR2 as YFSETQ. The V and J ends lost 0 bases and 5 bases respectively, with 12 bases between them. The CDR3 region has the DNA TGCGCCAGCAGCTTGGATGGCAGGGGAGATAATTCACCCCTCCACTTT. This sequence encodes CASSLDGRGDNSPLHF.

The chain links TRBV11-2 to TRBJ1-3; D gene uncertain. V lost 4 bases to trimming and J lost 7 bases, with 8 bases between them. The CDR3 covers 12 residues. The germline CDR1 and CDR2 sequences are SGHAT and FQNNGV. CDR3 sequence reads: CASSSVSNTIYF. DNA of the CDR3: TGTGCCAGCAGCTCCGTCTCGAACACCATATATTTT.

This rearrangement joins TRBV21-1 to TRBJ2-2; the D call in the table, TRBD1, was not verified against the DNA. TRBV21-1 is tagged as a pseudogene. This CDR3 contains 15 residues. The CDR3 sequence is CASSTFGQNTGELFF. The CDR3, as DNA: TGTGCCAGCAGCACTTTCGGACAGAACACCGGGGAGCTGTTTTTT.

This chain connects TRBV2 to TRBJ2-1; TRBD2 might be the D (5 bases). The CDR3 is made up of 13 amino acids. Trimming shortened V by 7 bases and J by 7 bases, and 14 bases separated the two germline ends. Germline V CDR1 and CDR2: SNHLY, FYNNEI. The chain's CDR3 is CASTYGVRNEQFF. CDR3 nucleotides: TGTGCCAGCACGTACGGGGTGAGGAATGAGCAGTTCTTC.

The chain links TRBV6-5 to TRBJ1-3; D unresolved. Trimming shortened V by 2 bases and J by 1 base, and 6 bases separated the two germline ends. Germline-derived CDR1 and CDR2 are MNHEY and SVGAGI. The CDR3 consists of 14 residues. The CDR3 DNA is TGTGCCAGCAGTTACGACATTTCTGGAAACACCATATATTTT. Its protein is CASSYDISGNTIYF.

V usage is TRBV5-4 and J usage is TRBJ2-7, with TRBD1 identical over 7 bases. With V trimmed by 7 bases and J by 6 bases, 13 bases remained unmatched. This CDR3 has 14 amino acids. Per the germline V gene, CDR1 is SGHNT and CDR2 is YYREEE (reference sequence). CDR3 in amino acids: CASSEQGIDGEQYF. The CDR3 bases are TGTGCCAGCTCAGAACAGGGGATTGACGGCGAGCAGTACTTC.

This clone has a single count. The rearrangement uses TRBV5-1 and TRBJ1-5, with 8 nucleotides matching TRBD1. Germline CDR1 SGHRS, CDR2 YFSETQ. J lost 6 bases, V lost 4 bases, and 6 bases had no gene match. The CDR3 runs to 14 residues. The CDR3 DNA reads TGCGCCAGCAGCGACGGACAGGGAAGTCAGCCCCAGCATTTT. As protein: CASSDGQGSQPQHF.

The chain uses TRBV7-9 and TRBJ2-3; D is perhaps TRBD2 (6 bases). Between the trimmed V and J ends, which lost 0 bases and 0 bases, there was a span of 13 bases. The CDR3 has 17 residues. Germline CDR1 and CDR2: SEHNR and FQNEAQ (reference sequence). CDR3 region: CASSLARGGLSTDTQYF. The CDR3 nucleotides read TGTGCCAGCAGCTTAGCGAGGGGAGGACTTAGCACAGATACGCAGTATTTT.

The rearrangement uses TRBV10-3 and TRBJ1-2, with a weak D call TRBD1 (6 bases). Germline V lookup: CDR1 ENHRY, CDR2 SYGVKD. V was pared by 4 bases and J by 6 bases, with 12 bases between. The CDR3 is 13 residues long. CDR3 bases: TGTGCCATCAGTGCCCGGGACACCGATGGCTACACCTTC. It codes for CAISARDTDGYTF.

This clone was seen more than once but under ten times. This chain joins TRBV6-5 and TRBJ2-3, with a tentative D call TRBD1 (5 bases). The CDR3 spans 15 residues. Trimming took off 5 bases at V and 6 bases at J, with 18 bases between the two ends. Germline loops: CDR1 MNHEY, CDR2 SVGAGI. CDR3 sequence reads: CASSIGAPGLDTQYF. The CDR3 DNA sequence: TGTGCCAGCAGTATAGGGGCCCCCGGTCTTGATACGCAGTATTTT.

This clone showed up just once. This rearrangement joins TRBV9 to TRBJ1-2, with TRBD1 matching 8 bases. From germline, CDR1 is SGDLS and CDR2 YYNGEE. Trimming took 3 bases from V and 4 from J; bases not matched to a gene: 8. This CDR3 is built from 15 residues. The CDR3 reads CASSGPQGAVYGYTF. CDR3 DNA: TGTGCCAGCAGCGGTCCTCAGGGGGCAGTCTATGGCTACACCTTC.

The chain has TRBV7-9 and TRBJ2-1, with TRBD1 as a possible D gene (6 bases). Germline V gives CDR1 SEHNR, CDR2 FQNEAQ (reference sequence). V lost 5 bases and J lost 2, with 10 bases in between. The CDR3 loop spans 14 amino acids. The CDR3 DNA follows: TGTGCCAGCAGCCCCACAGGGACCTACAATGAGCAGTTCTTC. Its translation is CASSPTGTYNEQFF.